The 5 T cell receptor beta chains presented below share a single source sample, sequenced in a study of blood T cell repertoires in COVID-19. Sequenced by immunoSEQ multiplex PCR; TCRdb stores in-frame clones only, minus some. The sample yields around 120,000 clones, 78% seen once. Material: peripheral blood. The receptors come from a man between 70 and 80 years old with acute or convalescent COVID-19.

As DNA, the CDR3 is TGTGCCAGCAGCTTATGGCGGGGGGGGGCAGATACGCAGTATTTT. It specifies CASSLWRGGADTQYF. The chain recombines TRBV7-2 with TRBJ2-3; 9 bases line up with TRBD2. CDR3 length equals 15 residues. The germline V gene has CDR1 SGHTA and CDR2 FQGNSA. V lost 2 bases and J lost 4; bases outside the gene matches: 4.

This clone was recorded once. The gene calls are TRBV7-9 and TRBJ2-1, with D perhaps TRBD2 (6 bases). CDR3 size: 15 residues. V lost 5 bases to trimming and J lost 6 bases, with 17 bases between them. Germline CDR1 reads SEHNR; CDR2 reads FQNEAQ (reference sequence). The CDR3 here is CASSPRGNRPNEQFF. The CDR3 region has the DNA TGTGCCAGCAGCCCCCGGGGGAATCGACCCAATGAGCAGTTCTTC. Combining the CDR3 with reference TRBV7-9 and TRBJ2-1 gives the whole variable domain DTGVSQNPRHKITKRGQNVTFRCDPISEHNRLYWYRQTLGQGPEFLTYFQNEAQLEKSRLLSDRFSAERPKGSFSTLEIQRTEQGDSAMYLCASSPRGNRPNEQFFGPGTRLTVL.

CDR3 region: CASSPYRGNEKLFF. The CDR3 DNA reads TGTGCCAGCTCACCTTACAGGGGTAATGAAAAACTGTTTTTT. This chain links TRBV18 with TRBJ1-4, with 7 bases matching TRBD1. CDR1 is KGHSH and CDR2 is LQKENI in the germline V gene. V was clipped by 3 bases and J by 4 bases; unmatched bases: 2. The CDR3 spans 14 residues.

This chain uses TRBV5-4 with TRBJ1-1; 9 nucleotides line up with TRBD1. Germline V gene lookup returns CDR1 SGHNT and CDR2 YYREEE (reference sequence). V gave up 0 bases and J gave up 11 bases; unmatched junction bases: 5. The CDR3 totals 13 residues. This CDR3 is CASSLEGTGRAFF. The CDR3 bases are TGTGCCAGCAGCTTGGAAGGGACAGGGAGGGCTTTCTTT.

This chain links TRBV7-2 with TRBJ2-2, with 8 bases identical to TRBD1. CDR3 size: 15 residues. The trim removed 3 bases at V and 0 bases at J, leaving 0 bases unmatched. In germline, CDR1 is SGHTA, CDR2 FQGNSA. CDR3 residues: CASSLDRANTGELFF. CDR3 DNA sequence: TGTGCCAGCAGCTTGGACAGGGCGAACACCGGGGAGCTGTTTTTT.